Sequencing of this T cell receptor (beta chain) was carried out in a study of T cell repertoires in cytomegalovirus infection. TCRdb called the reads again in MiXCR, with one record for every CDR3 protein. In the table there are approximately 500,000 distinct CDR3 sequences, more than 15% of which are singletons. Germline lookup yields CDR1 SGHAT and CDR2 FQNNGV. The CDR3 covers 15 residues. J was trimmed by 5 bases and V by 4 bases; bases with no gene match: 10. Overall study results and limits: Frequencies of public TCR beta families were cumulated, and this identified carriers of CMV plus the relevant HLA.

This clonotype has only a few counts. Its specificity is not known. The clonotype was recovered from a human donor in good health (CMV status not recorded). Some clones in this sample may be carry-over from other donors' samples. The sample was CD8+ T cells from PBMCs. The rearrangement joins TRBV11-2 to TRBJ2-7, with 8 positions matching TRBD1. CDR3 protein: CASSYKTGGRNEQYF. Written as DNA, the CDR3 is TGTGCCAGCAGCTACAAAACAGGGGGGAGGAACGAGCAGTACTTC.